This T cell receptor beta chain was captured in a study of T cell repertoires in cytomegalovirus infection. Whole-study context: Recently described HLA-C-restricted plus well-studied HLA-B-restricted CMV epitopes were used. Matching HLA type, along with CMV infection, was indicated by public TCR beta signatures.

CDR3 length: 15 amino acids. Trimming cost V 7 bases and J 8 bases; bases outside gene matches: 12. Study-level results: Ex vivo responses were dominated by HLA-C-restricted CMV-specific TCR beta clonotypes.

MiXCR, applied by TCRdb to the reads, yields one record per CDR3 protein. Among roughly 730,000 distinct CDR3 sequences listed, about 33% were seen once. To note about this clonotype: The antigen remains unidentified.

The sequence was collected from a human donor in good health (CMV status not recorded). Some clones in this sample may be carry-over from other donors' samples. The rearrangement uses TRBV12-3 or TRBV12-4 and TRBJ1-4; 8 bases match TRBD1. The sequencing used cultured PBMCs, collected from culture after CMV antigen stimulation. In DNA form, the CDR3 reads TGTGCCAGCACCCCAAATACAGGGGGAAAGGAAAAACTGTTTTTT. Translating it yields CASTPNTGGKEKLFF.